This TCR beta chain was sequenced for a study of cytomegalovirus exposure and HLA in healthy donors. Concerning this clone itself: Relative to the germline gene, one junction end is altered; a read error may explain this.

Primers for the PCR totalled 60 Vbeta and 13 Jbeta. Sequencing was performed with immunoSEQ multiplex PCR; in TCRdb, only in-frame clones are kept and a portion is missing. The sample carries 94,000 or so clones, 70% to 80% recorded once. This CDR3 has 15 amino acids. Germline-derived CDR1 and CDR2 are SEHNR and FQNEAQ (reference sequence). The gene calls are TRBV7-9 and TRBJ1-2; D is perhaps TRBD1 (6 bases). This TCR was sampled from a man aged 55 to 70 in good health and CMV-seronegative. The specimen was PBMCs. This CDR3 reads CSSSLVSDRLYGYTF. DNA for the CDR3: TGTTCCAGCAGCTTAGTTTCCGACAGGCTTTATGGCTACACCTTC.